The entry below gives a single T cell receptor (beta chain) sequence along with its context. Its antigen is still unknown. V was clipped by 4 bases and J by 7 bases, with 9 bases between them. The CDR3 is 12 residues long. Germline assignment: CDR1 SGHNT and CDR2 YENEEA. This sample was included in a study of T cell responses to AZD1222 COVID-19 vaccine. TCRdb's table, derived via immunoSEQ multiplex PCR, lists solely in-frame clones and lacks some. The data show over 120,000 clones, 90% to 95% seen once. Findings and caveats of the study: None of the repertoires were sampled until the peak T cell response had passed. White British ancestry dominated among donors, who included more females, and clonal diversity was possibly underestimated. Only a handful of AZD1222 recipients tested seropositive at baseline.

V gene TRBV11-3 combines with J gene TRBJ2-3, with no clear D. This clonotype was obtained from an adult in good health. The input for sequencing was peripheral blood, taken on day 0 of AZD1222 vaccination. CDR3 bases: TGTGCCAGCAGCTCAGGTTCAAATACGCAGTATTTT. This codes for CASSSGSNTQYF.